This note documents a single T cell receptor beta chain sequence. Its antigen remains unknown. V gave up 6 bases and J gave up 5 bases, with 24 bases separating them. This CDR3 contains 17 residues. From germline, CDR1 is MDHEN and CDR2 SYDVKM. This entry is derived from a study of CD8+CD57+ T cells in acquired aplastic anemia. At the level of the study: An average of roughly 3 ug of DNA was obtained from sorted CD4+ and CD8+ cells. Healthy donors averaged about 10 million reads for CD4+ cells. Study observations and caveats: Patients had fewer than 35 CD8+ CDR3 sequences in common with controls (the shared set). Patients did not significantly differ from controls in CD8+ Simpson's diversity.

The use of genomic DNA as template underpinned the TCR beta VDJ and CDR3 profiling. TCRdb reprocessed the reads via MiXCR and lists one record per CDR3 protein. The table has roughly 51,000 distinct CDR3 sequences, approximately 78% seen once; the top ten hold 30% to 40%. The genes are TRBV28 and TRBJ2-3; D is unresolved. The sample was sorted CD4+, CD8+, or CD8+CD57+ T cells (not recorded which) from PBMCs. The origin of this receptor is a human donor in good health, serving as a control. The CDR3 DNA reads TGTGCCAGCAGCACCGCGTTCGGCGCCAGCTTATTAGATACGCAGTATTTT. This encodes CASSTAFGASLLDTQYF.